Detailed here is one TCR beta chain. This clone was counted between two and nine times. The specificity of this receptor is unknown. No much larger clone exists at a distance of one base, and base qualities are not known. The time point label of this sample denotes: pretreatment peripheral blood. A total of some 30 patients with locally advanced or metastatic urothelial carcinoma, treated at Memorial Sloan Kettering on a trial protocol, made up the cohort. Peripheral blood mononuclear cells were collected pretreatment and during treatment, with between 1 and 8 total time points per patient. The Qiagen DNeasy Blood extraction kit was used to purify genomic DNA from total PBMCs and tumor samples. PBMCs were collected pretreatment and during treatment and were isolated and stored as previously described. The data derive from a study of PD-L1 blockade in urothelial cancer (dated by TCRdb to the late 2010s). Regarding the research as a whole: Every patient began therapy in the mid-2010s and was given atezolizumab 1,200 mg intravenously every 3 weeks. About 90% of the 29 patients were males with bladder-origin urothelial cancer, and about 60% of the roughly 30 reported a prior smoking history. Pretreatment tumor samples, along with matched peripheral blood collected serially before and after atezolizumab treatment, underwent TCR sequencing. Blood samples were analyzed at 3 weeks after treatment start (second dose) and at 6 weeks after treatment start. Under ten patients achieved durable clinical benefit and approximately 20 did not. Patients had an ECOG performance status of 0 or 1 and had received between 0 and 3 prior chemotherapy regimens. In the same patients, whole exome sequencing and RNA sequencing of pretreatment tumors were performed in addition to TCR sequencing. Blood samples gave a median of about 130,000 T cells and approximately 85,000 unique TCRs, with a median clonality of approximately 0.08. Progression-free survival longer than 6 months counted as durable clinical benefit, and TCR features were additionally tested against both progression-free and overall survival. Somatic, immune and clinical correlates of response to PD-L1 blockade with atezolizumab in urothelial cancer were the focus of an exploratory multi-omic analysis. Just over 28 patients had pretreatment blood TCR-seq, around 25 had at least one posttreatment blood collection, and around 25 had tumor TCR-seq.

Via the germline V gene, CDR1 is MDHEN and CDR2 SYDVKM. The CDR3, from cysteine to phenylalanine, totals 16 residues. The read is trimmed to its CDR3 DNA, 48 bases read in frame from base 1. Unmatched junction bases come to 8, with V trimmed by 5 bases and J by 0 bases. Synthetic TCR analog templates were spiked into each PCR so that absolute template abundance could be estimated from read counts. The immunoSEQ assay was used to amplify TCRbeta CDR3 regions from genomic DNA with bias-controlled V and J gene primers. Sequencing of rearranged TCRbeta segments was done at approximately 20X coverage. The authors' pipeline ran thus. Clustering was used to correct sequencing errors, and CDR3s were annotated against IMGT to assign V, D and J genes. Downstream analyses used only productive TCRbeta rearrangements and left out out-of-frame or stop-codon sequences. Clonality was computed as one minus Shannon entropy normalized by the log of the number of unique productive sequences. Fisher's exact test with Benjamini-Hochberg correction, using a cutoff of adjusted p below 0.01, was how clones that differed between time points or between blood and tumor were identified. The source is immuneACCESS, and TCRdb retained only in-frame sequences with V and J called. Part of the clones is not carried over; for the studies checked, unresolved V genes explain less than half of this, and the remainder is unexplained. Clone size and the V and J calls come from that table; the DNA yielded D and trimming. The sample records about 95,000 clones, around 91% of which are singletons. The ten largest clones capture under 2% of the sample.

The paper as a whole reports these results and caveats: At 3 weeks after the start of treatment, tumor-associated TCR clones in peripheral blood had expanded more in patients with durable benefit (n of about 20, p = 0.022). Improved progression-free and overall survival was associated with having pretreatment peripheral blood TCR clonality below the median. Because the sample size was small (n ≈ 30) and many exploratory analyses were performed, the results are intended to be hypothesis-generating.

This TCR came from a man in his fifties or sixties with urothelial cancer. The sample in question was PBMCs, obtained around atezolizumab (anti-PD-L1) treatment. Here the chain combines TRBV28 and TRBJ2-3; 7 junctional bases match TRBD1. At the DNA level, the sequence is TGTGCCAGCAGTCCCGCAGGGGGTGAGAGCACAGATACGCAGTATTTT. Its translation reads: CASSPAGGESTDTQYF. The entire variable domain, with the stretches around the CDR3 drawn from the reference TRBV28 and TRBJ2-3 proteins, is DVKVTQSSRYLVKRTGEKVFLECVQDMDHENMFWYRQDPGLGLRLIYFSYDVKMKEKGDIPEGYSVSREKKERFSLILESASTNQTSMYLCASSPAGGESTDTQYFGPGTRLTVL.